This entry describes one T cell receptor beta chain. The sample is drawn from a study of blood T cell repertoires in COVID-19. About the research overall: COVID-19 samples from acute and convalescent phases originated in the United States, Italy and Spain. PBMCs, B-cell-depleted T cells, or T cells provided the cDNA or gDNA that made up the material.

CDR1 and CDR2 (germline): SGDLS, YYNGEE. The CDR3 runs 17 residues. V lost 2 bases to trimming and J lost 6 bases, with 20 bases between them. In the study's own analysis: Researchers report that nucleated cell counts were estimated from reference gene primer amplification. TCRdb keeps only in-frame clones here, not all; method: immunoSEQ multiplex PCR. V and J calls and clone size are as listed in that table; D and trimming were resolved from the DNA. The sample shows some 160,000 clones, roughly four fifths of them seen only once. V usage is TRBV9 and J usage is TRBJ2-2; D possibly corresponds to TRBD2 (7 bases). The sequence was collected from a human donor in a cohort sampled during active COVID-19. Sequenced: peripheral blood. CDR3 coding DNA: TGTGCCAGCAGCGTTTCTCGGGGGGCCCGGGGGGCCGGGGAGCTGTTTTTT. The encoded protein is CASSVSRGARGAGELFF.